This TCR beta chain was sequenced for a study of control samples from healthy donors and cancer patients. This clone was counted once. Data came from immunoSEQ multiplex PCR; TCRdb stores just in-frame clones and leaves some out. The sample contains 100,000 to 150,000 clones, 85% to 90% of which appear only once. Trimming at V came to 6 bases and at J to 6 bases, leaving 19 bases not matched to a gene. In germline, CDR1 is MNHNY, CDR2 SVGAGI (reference sequence). The CDR3 has 18 residues. The sequence was obtained from a man aged 50 or older with head and neck cancer. The sample consisted of PBMCs. The rearrangement joins TRBV6-6 to TRBJ1-1; 10 nucleotides match TRBD1. The CDR3 DNA reads as TGTGCCAGCAGCCGAGAGACAGGGGGCTCCCGCGTCGGTTCTGAAGCTTTCTTT. Its translation: CASSRETGGSRVGSEAFF.